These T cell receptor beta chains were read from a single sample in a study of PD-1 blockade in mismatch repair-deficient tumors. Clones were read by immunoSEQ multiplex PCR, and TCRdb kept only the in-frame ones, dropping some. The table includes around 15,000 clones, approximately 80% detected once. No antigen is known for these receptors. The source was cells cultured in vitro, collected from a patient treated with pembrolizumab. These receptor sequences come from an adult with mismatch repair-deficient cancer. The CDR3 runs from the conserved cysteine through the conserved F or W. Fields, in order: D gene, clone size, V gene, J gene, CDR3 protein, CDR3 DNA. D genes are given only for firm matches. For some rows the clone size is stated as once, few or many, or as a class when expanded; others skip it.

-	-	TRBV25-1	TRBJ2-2	CASSADRLFNTGELFF	TGTGCCAGCAGTGCCGACAGGCTATTTAACACCGGGGAGCTGTTTTTT
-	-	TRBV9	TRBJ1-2	CASRPGQIGGYTF	TGTGCCAGCAGACCCGGACAGATCGGGGGCTACACCTTC
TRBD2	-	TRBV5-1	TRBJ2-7	CASSLGLANEQYF	TGCGCCAGCAGCTTGGGACTAGCCAACGAGCAGTACTTC
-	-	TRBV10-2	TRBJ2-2	CASSVQGFGELFF	TGCGCCAGCAGTGTTCAGGGGTTCGGGGAGCTGTTTTTT
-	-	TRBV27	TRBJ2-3	CASSLSTSTDTQYF	TGTGCCAGCAGTTTATCGACTAGCACAGATACGCAGTATTTT
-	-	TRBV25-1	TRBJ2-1	CASSAPIPTNEQFF	TGTGCCAGCAGTGCCCCCATCCCGACGAATGAGCAGTTCTTC
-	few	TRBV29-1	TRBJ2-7	CSVEDTYYEQYF	TGCAGCGTTGAAGATACATATTACGAGCAGTACTTC
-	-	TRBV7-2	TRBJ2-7	CASSLGLGQTYEQYF	TGTGCCAGCAGCTTAGGCCTCGGCCAAACCTACGAGCAGTACTTC
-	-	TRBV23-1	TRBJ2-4	CASGRGDCAKNIQYF	TGCGCCAGCGGACGAGGGGATTGCGCCAAAAACATTCAGTACTTC
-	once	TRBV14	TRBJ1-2	CASSQDMALDYGYTF	TGTGCCAGCAGCCAAGATATGGCATTAGACTATGGCTACACCTTC
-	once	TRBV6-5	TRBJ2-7	CASSYSRTYLYEQYF	TGTGCCAGCAGTTACTCTCGGACATATTTATACGAGCAGTACTTC
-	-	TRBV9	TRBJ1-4	CASSVEGRGNEKLFF	TGTGCCAGCAGCGTAGAGGGGCGGGGGAATGAAAAACTGTTTTTT
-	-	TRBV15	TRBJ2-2	CATSRKYPGAGNTGELFF	TGTGCCACCAGCAGAAAATACCCAGGGGCGGGAAACACCGGGGAGCTGTTTTTT
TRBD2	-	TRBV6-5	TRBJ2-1	CASSPGGYSYNEQFF	TGTGCCAGCAGCCCGGGGGGGTACTCCTACAATGAGCAGTTCTTC
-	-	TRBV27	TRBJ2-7	CASSFGVTGEQYF	TGTGCCAGCAGTTTCGGGGTTACGGGCGAGCAGTACTTC
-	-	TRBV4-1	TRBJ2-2	CASSHSTALTNTGELFF	TGCGCCAGCAGCCACTCAACAGCCCTAACCAACACCGGGGAGCTGTTTTTT
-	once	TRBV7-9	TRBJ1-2	CASSLGQVDGYTF	TGTGCCAGCAGCTTAGGGCAGGTGGATGGCTACACCTTC
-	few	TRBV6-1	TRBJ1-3	CASSEMRGSSGNTIYF	TGTGCCAGCAGTGAAATGAGGGGCTCCTCTGGAAACACCATATATTTT
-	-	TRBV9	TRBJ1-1	CASSGAGAPEAFF	TGTGCCAGCAGCGGAGCAGGGGCCCCTGAAGCTTTCTTT
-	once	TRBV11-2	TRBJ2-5	CASSFNRGQETQYF	TGTGCCAGCAGCTTTAATCGGGGACAAGAGACCCAGTACTTC
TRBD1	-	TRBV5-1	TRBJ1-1	CASRPTGANTEAFF	TGCGCCAGCAGACCGACAGGGGCGAACACTGAAGCTTTCTTT
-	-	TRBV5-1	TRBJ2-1	CASSLDLRRPGANEQFF	TGCGCCAGCAGCTTGGATTTACGCCGCCCGGGGGCCAATGAGCAGTTCTTC
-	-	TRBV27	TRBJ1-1	CASSLSRKGTEAFF	TGTGCCAGCAGCCTCTCGAGGAAGGGCACTGAAGCTTTCTTT
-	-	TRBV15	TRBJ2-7	CATSRFQNYEQYF	TGTGCCACCAGCCGCTTCCAAAACTACGAGCAGTACTTC
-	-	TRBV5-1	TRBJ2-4	CASSSLAQGRGAGYF	TGCGCCAGCAGCTCCCTTGCGCAGGGGCGAGGGGCCGGCTACTTC
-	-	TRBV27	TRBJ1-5	CASGSGFWPQHF	TGTGCCAGCGGAAGCGGGTTTTGGCCCCAGCATTTT
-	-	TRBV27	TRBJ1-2	CASKGSSTNGYTF	TGTGCCAGCAAAGGGAGTTCAACGAATGGCTACACCTTC
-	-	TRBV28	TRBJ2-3	CASSLRQRTDTQYF	TGTGCCAGCAGTTTAAGACAACGCACAGATACGCAGTATTTT
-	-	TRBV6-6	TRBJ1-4	CAGQGRTNEKLFF	TGTGCCGGCCAGGGTCGCACTAATGAAAAACTGTTTTTT
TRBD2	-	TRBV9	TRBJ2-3	CASSVSGREDTQYF	TGTGCCAGCAGCGTTAGCGGGAGAGAGGATACGCAGTATTTT
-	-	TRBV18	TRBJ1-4	CASSPLGAVSNEKLFF	TGTGCCAGCTCACCACTTGGAGCAGTGAGTAATGAAAAACTGTTTTTT
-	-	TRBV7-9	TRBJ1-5	CASSLPGSYQPQHF	TGTGCCAGCAGCTTACCGGGGAGCTATCAGCCCCAGCATTTT
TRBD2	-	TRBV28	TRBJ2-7	CASSPRGSGRGSYEQYF	TGTGCCAGCAGCCCTCGGGGTAGCGGGAGAGGATCCTACGAGCAGTACTTC
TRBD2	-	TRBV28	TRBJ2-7	CASRRAGSTSYEQYF	TGTGCCAGCCGTCGAGCGGGATCGACGTCCTACGAGCAGTACTTC
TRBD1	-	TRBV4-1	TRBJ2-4	CASSQGLGQGPAKNIQYF	TGCGCCAGCAGCCAAGGTCTCGGACAGGGACCAGCCAAAAACATTCAGTACTTC
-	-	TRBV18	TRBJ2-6	CASSHPPGGAGANVLTF	TGTGCCAGCTCACACCCACCCGGGGGCGCTGGGGCCAACGTCCTGACTTTC
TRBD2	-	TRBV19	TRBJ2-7	CASSTRRGGGSTYEQYF	TGTGCCAGTAGTACTCGGAGGGGTGGCGGGAGCACCTACGAGCAGTACTTC
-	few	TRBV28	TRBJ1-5	CASSARGLQPQHF	TGTGCCAGCAGTGCCAGGGGTCTCCAGCCCCAGCATTTT
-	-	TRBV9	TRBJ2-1	CASSVALRGSYNEQFF	TGTGCCAGCAGCGTAGCTCTGAGGGGGAGCTACAATGAGCAGTTCTTC
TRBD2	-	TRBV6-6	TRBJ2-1	CASSSGTSGYNEQFF	TGTGCCAGCAGTTCCGGGACTAGCGGCTACAATGAGCAGTTCTTC
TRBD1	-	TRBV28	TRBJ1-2	CASSVTGEGYGYTF	TGTGCCAGCAGTGTGACAGGGGAAGGCTATGGCTACACCTTC
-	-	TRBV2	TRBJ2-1	CASSEARSPFF	TGTGCCAGCAGTGAAGCTCGGTCGCCGTTCTTC
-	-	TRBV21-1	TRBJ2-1	CASSRGQGANEQFF	TGTGCCAGCAGTCGGGGACAGGGGGCGAATGAGCAGTTCTTC
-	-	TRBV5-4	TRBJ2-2	CASSLGPANTGELFF	TGTGCCAGCAGCTTGGGACCAGCGAACACCGGGGAGCTGTTTTTT
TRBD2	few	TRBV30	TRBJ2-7	CAWSPPGLAGEQYF	TGTGCCTGGAGCCCACCGGGACTAGCGGGCGAGCAGTACTTC
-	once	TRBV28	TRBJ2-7	CASNIARGSYEQYF	TGTGCCAGCAACATTGCCAGGGGATCCTACGAGCAGTACTTC
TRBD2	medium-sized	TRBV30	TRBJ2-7	CAWARLAGGYEQYF	TGTGCCTGGGCCCGACTAGCGGGGGGCTACGAGCAGTACTTC
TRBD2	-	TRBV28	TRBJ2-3	CASGTSVTDTQYF	TGTGCCAGTGGGACTAGCGTAACAGATACGCAGTATTTT
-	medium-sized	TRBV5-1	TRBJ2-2	CASSLEPRLDTGELFF	TGCGCCAGCAGCTTGGAGCCTAGATTAGACACCGGGGAGCTGTTTTTT
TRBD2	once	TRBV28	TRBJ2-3	CASSFSYAFSGNVDTQYF	TGTGCCAGCAGTTTTTCCTACGCTTTTAGCGGGAATGTAGATACGCAGTATTTT
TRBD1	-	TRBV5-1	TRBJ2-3	CASSGGTGGTDTQYF	TGCGCCAGCAGCGGGGGGACAGGGGGCACAGATACGCAGTATTTT